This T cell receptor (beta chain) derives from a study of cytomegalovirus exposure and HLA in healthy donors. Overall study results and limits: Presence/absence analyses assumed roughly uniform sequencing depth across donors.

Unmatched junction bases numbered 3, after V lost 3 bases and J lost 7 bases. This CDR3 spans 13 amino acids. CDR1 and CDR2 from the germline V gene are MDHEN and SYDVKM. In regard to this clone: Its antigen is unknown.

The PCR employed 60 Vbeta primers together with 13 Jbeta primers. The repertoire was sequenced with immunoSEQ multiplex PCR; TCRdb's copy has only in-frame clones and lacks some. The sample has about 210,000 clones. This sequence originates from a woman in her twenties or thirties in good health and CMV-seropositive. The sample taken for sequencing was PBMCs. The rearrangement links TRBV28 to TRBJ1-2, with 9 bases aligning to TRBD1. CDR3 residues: CASSFNRGRGYTF. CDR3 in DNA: TGTGCCAGCAGTTTCAACAGGGGGCGTGGCTACACCTTC.